Presented here are 5 T cell receptor beta chains from one specimen sequenced in a study of blood T cell repertoires in COVID-19. The assay was immunoSEQ multiplex PCR, and TCRdb's table has in-frame clones only and misses some. The table records approximately 93,000 clones, 77% of them present only once. Sequencing was carried out using peripheral blood. These receptors originate from an elderly woman with acute or convalescent COVID-19.

This chain connects TRBV18 to TRBJ1-3; 9 bases fit TRBD1. This CDR3 is 16 amino acids long. With 1 base clipped from V and 2 bases from J, the junction kept 3 bases outside the gene matches. In germline, CDR1 is KGHSH, CDR2 LQKENI. CDR3 bases: TGTGCCAGCTCACCACAGGACAGGGGTACTGGAAACACCATATATTTT. This gives the protein CASSPQDRGTGNTIYF. The variable domain in full, completed from reference TRBV18 and TRBJ1-3, reads NAGVMQNPRHLVRRRGQEARLRCSPMKGHSHVYWYRQLPEEGLKFMVYLQKENIIDESGMPKERFSAEFPKEGPSILRIQQVVRGDSAAYFCASSPQDRGTGNTIYFGEGSWLTVV.

The chain joins TRBV18 to TRBJ1-4, with D unclear. V was shortened by 3 bases and J by 6 bases, with 5 bases between the two germline ends. The CDR3 consists of 12 residues. Germline assignment: CDR1 KGHSH and CDR2 LQKENI. This CDR3 reads CASSPLDEKLFF. The CDR3, as DNA: TGTGCCAGCTCACCCCTCGATGAAAAACTGTTTTTT.

The rearrangement links TRBV19 to TRBJ2-3; 11 nucleotides agree with TRBD2. CDR1 is LNHDA, CDR2 SQIVND, per germline (reference sequence). The CDR3 is 12 amino acids. DNA of the CDR3: TGTGCGACTAGCGGGGTCACAGATACGCAGTATTTT. Translated, it gives CATSGVTDTQYF.

This chain connects TRBV6-5 to TRBJ2-7; D is possibly TRBD1 (5 bases). Trimming removed 0 bases from V and 8 bases from J, with 20 bases in between. Germline V gene data show CDR1 as MNHEY and CDR2 as SVGAGI. The CDR3 is 16 residues long. The CDR3 loop reads CASSYSYRGSPPQQYF. The CDR3 coding sequence is TGTGCCAGCAGTTACTCGTATAGGGGTTCCCCCCCCCAGCAGTACTTC.

This clone was observed a single time. This chain joins TRBV25-1 and TRBJ1-6; D remains ambiguous. The V gene lost 2 bases and the J gene lost 10 bases, with 9 bases spanning the gap. The CDR3 extends over 13 amino acids. Germline CDR1 is MGHDK and CDR2 is SYGVNS. CDR3 coding DNA: TGTGCCAGCAGTGAAACCACGGGGTCACCCCTCCACTTT. As protein: CASSETTGSPLHF.